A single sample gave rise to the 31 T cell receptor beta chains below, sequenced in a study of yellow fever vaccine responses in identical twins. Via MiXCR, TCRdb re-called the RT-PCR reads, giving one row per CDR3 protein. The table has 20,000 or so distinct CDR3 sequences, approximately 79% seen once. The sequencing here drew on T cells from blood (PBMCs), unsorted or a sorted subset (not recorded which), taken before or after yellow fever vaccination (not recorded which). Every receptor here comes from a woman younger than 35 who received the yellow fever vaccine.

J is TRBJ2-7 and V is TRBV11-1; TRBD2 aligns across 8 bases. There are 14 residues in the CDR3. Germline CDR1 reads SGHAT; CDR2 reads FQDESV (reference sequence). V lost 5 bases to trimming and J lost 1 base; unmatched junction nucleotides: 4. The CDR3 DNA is TGTGCCAGCAGCCCGGCGGGGGGTTCCTACGAGCAGTACTTC. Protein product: CASSPAGGSYEQYF.

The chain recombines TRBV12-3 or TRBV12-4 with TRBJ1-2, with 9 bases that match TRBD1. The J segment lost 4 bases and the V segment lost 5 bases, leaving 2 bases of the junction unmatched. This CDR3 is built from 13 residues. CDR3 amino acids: CASSTGGGYGYTF. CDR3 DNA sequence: TGTGCCAGCAGTACAGGGGGCGGCTATGGCTACACCTTC.

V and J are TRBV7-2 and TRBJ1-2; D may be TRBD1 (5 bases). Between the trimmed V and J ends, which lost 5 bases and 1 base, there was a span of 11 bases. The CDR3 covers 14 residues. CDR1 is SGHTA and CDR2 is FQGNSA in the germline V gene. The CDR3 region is CASSIGANNYGYTF. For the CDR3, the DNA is TGTGCCAGCAGCATAGGGGCGAATAACTATGGCTACACCTTC.

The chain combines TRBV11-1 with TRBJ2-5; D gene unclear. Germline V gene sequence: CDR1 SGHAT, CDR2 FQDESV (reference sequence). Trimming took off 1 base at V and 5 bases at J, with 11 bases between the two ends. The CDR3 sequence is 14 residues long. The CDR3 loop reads CASSLEGFGETQYF. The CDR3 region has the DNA TGTGCCAGCAGCTTAGAAGGGTTTGGTGAGACCCAGTACTTC.

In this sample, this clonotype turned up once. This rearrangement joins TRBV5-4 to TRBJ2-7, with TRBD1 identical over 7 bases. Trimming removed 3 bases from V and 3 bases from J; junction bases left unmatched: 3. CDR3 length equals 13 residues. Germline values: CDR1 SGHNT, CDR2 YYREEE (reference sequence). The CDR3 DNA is TGTGCCAGCAGCTCACAGGGGAACTACGAGCAGTACTTC. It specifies CASSSQGNYEQYF.

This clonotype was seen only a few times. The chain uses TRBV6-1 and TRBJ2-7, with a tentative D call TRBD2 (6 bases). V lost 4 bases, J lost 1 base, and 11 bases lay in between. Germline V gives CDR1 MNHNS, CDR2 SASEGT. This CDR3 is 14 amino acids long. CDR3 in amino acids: CASSGGGESYEQYV. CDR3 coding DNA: TGTGCCAGCAGTGGTGGCGGGGAATCCTACGAGCAGTACGTC.

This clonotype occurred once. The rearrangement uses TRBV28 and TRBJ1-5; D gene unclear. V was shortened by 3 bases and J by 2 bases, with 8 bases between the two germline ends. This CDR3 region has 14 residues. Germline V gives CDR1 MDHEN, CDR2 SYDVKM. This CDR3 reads CASSFGWGNQPQHF. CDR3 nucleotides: TGTGCCAGCAGTTTCGGTTGGGGCAATCAGCCCCAGCATTTT.

This chain's CDR3 is CASSLGVAGGTYAEQYV. CDR3 DNA sequence: TGTGCCAGCAGCTTAGGGGTTGCGGGGGGCACCTATGCCGAGCAGTACGTC. The rearrangement links TRBV7-6 to TRBJ2-7; 8 bases map to TRBD2. Germline V CDR1 and CDR2: SGHVS, FNYEAQ. The junction had 14 bases not matched to a gene; V was cut back by 1 base and J by 6 bases. The CDR3 length is 17 residues.

CDR3 residues: CASSYSREPKNIQYF. In DNA form, the CDR3 reads TGTGCCAGCAGTTACTCTCGGGAGCCCAAAAACATTCAGTACTTC. This sequence joins TRBV6-5 and TRBJ2-4, with a possible D match to TRBD2 (6 bases). Trimming cost V 0 bases and J 2 bases, with 8 bases left between them. The CDR3 spans 15 residues. Per germline, CDR1 MNHEY and CDR2 SVGAGI.

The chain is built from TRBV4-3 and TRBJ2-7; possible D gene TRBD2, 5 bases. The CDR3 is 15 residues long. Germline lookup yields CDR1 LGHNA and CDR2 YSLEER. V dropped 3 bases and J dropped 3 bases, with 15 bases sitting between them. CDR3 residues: CASSQKDSPYYEQYV. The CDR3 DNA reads TGCGCCAGCAGCCAGAAGGACTCACCGTACTACGAGCAGTACGTC.

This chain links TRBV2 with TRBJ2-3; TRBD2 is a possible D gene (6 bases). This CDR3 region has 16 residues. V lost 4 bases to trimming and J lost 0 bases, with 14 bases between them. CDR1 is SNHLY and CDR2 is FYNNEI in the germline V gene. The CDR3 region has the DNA TGTGCCAGCAGTGTGGGGGGATCCCCTAGCACAGATACGCAGTATTTT. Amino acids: CASSVGGSPSTDTQYF.

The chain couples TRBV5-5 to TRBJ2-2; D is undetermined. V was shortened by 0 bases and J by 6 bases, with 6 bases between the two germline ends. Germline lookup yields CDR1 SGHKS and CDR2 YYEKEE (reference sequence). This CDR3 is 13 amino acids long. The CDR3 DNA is TGTGCCAGCAGCTTGGATGTATCCGGGGAGCTGTTTTTT. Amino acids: CASSLDVSGELFF.

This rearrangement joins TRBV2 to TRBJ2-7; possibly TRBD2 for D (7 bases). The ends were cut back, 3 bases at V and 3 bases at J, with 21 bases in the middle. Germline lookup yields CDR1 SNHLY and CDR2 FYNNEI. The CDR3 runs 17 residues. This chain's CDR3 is CASSDGGSKAGYYEQYF. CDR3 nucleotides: TGTGCCAGCAGTGATGGGGGCTCTAAAGCGGGATACTACGAGCAGTACTTC.

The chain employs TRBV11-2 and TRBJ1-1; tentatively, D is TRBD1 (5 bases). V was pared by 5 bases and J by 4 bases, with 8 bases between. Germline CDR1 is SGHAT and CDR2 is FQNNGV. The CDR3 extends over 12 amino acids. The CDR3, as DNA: TGTGCCAGCAGCCGTGGGGGCACTGAAGCTTTCTTT. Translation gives CASSRGGTEAFF.

The CDR3 here is CAISGLPVFGANVLTF. For the CDR3, the DNA is TGTGCCATCAGTGGACTACCGGTTTTTGGGGCCAACGTCCTGACTTTC. The chain recombines TRBV10-3 with TRBJ2-6; maybe TRBD2 (5 bases). V lost 4 bases and J lost 3, with 13 bases in between. Germline CDR1 is ENHRY and CDR2 is SYGVKD. The CDR3 contains 16 residues.

The CDR3 loop is CSVENKYGQNYGYTF. CDR3 DNA sequence: TGCAGCGTTGAAAACAAGTATGGGCAGAACTATGGCTACACCTTC. The chain combines TRBV29-1 with TRBJ1-2; no definite D call. CDR1 is SQVTM and CDR2 is ANQGSEA in the germline V gene. Trimming stripped 2 bases from V and 2 bases from J, with 15 bases between. The CDR3 sequence is 15 residues long.

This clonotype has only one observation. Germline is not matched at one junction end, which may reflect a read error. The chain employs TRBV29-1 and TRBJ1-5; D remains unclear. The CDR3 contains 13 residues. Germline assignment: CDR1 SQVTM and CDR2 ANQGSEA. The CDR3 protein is CSARSGGNRPQHF. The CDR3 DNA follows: TGCAGCGCCCGCTCTGGTGGCAATCGGCCCCAGCATTTT. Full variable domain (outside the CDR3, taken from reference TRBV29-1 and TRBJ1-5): SAVISQKPSRDICQRGTSLTIQCQVDSQVTMMFWYRQQPGQSLTLIATANQGSEATYESGFVIDKFPISRPNLTFSTLTVSNMSPEDSSIYLCSARSGGNRPQHFGDGTRLSIL.

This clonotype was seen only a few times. CDR3 DNA: TGCAGTGCTAGAGATTTGGCGGCTAGCGGGGGGCGGACCGGGGAGCTGTTTTTT. This sequence encodes CSARDLAASGGRTGELFF. V usage is TRBV20-1 and J usage is TRBJ2-2; 11 positions match TRBD2. Trimming cost V 0 bases and J 5 bases; bases outside gene matches: 11. The CDR3 sequence is 18 residues long. From germline, CDR1 is DFQATT and CDR2 SNEGSKA (reference sequence).

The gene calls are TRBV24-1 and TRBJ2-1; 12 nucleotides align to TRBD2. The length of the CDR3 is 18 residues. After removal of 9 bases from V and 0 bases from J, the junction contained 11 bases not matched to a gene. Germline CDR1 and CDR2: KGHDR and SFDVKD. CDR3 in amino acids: CATAGGTSGPSSYNEQFF. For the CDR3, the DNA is TGTGCCACCGCAGGGGGGACTAGCGGGCCGAGCTCCTACAATGAGCAGTTCTTC.

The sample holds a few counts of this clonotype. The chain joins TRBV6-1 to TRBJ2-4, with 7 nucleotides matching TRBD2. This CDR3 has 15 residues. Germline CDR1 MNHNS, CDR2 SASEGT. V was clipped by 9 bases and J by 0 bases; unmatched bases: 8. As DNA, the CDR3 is TGTGCCAGTGATGGGAGGGAGATAGCCAAAAACATTCAGTACTTC. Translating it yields CASDGREIAKNIQYF.

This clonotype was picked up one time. CDR3 nucleotides: TGTGCCAGCAGCGCACAGACAGGGGCTGAGCAGTACTTC. Translating gives CASSAQTGAEQYF. The chain uses TRBV9 and TRBJ2-7, with TRBD1 matching over 8 bases. The length of the CDR3 is 13 residues. Germline trimming cut 3 bases from V and 7 bases from J; bases unmatched to any gene: 6. In germline, CDR1 is SGDLS, CDR2 YYNGEE.

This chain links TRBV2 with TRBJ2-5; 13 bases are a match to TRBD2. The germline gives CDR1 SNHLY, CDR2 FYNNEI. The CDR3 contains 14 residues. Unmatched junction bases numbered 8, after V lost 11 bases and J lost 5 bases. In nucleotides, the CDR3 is TGTGCCGGCCGAACTAGCGGGAGGGTGGAGACCCAGTACTTC. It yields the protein CAGRTSGRVETQYF.

The CDR3 is CSVKRLNTEAFF. The DNA for the CDR3 is TGCAGCGTGAAAAGGTTGAACACTGAAGCTTTCTTT. V and J are TRBV29-1 and TRBJ1-1; D is unresolved. Germline lookup yields CDR1 SQVTM and CDR2 ANQGSEA. The CDR3 totals 12 residues. Between the trimmed V and J ends, which lost 6 bases and 0 bases, there was a span of 8 bases.

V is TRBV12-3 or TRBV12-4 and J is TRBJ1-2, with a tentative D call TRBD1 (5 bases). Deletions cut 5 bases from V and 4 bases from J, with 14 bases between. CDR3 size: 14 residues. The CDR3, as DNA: TGTGCCAGCAGTCCAAGACAGACGACCTATGGCTACACCTTC. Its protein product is CASSPRQTTYGYTF.

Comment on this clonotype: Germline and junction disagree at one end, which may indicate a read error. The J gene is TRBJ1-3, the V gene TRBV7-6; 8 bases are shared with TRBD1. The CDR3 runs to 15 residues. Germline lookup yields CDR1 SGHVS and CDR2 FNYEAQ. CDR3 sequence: CATSPQDRVWDTIYF. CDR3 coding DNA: TGTGCCACCAGCCCGCAGGACAGGGTCTGGGACACCATATATTTT.

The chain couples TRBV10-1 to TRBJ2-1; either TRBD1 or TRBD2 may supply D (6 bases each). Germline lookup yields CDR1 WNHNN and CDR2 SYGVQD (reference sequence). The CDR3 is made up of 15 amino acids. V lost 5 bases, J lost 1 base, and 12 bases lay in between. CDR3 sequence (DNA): TGCGCCAGCAGTTACAGGGAGGTTTCCTACAATGAGCAGTTCTTC. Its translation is CASSYREVSYNEQFF.

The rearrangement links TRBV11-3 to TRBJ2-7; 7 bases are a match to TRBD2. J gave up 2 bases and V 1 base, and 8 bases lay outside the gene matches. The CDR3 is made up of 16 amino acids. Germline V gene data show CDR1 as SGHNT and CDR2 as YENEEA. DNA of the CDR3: TGTGCCAGCAGCTTAGGATGGGGGGGATTTACCTACGAGCAGTACTTC. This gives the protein CASSLGWGGFTYEQYF.

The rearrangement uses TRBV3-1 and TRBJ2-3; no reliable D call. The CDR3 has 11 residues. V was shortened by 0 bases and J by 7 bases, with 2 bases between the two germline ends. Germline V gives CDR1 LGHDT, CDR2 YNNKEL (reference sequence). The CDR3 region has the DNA TGTGCCAGCAGCCAAGATCATACGCAGTATTTT. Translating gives CASSQDHTQYF.

The DNA for the CDR3 is TGTGCCAGCATCTGGTCCAGGGGGCCTGACACTGAGCAGTTCTTC. Its protein product is CASIWSRGPDTEQFF. The chain uses TRBV6-1 and TRBJ2-1; 8 bases are shared with TRBD1. This CDR3 region has 15 residues. Germline V gene lookup returns CDR1 MNHNS and CDR2 SASEGT. Trimming removed 7 bases from V and 9 bases from J; junction bases left unmatched: 14.

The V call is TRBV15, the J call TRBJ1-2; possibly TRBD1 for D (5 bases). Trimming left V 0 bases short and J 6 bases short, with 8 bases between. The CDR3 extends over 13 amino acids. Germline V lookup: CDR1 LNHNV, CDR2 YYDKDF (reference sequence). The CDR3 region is CATSRDGGDGYTF. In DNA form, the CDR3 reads TGTGCCACCAGCAGAGACGGGGGGGATGGCTACACCTTC.

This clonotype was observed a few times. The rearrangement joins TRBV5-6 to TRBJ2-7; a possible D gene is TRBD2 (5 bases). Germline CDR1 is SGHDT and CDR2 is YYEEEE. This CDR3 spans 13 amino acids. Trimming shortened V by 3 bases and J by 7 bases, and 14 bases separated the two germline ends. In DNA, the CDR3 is TGTGCCAGCAGCTCCCGTCCCCGGGGAGAGCAGTACGTC. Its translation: CASSSRPRGEQYV.